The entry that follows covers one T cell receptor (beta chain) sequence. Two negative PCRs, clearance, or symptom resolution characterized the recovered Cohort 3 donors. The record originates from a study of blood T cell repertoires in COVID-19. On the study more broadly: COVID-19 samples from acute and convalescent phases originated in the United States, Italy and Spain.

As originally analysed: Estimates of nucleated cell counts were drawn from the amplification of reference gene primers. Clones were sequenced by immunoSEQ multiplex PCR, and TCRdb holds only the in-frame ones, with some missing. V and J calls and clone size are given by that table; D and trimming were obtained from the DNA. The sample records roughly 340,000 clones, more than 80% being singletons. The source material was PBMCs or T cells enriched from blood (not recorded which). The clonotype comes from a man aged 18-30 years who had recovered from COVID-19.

The CDR3 DNA reads TGTGCCAGCAGCTGGCTGGGCTACTCTGGAAACACCATATATTTT. Translating gives CASSWLGYSGNTIYF. The rearrangement uses TRBV13 and TRBJ1-3, with D hard to call. The length of the CDR3 is 15 residues. Trimming took 4 bases from V and 0 from J, leaving 10 bases between them. Germline V CDR1 and CDR2: PRHDT, FYEKMQ (reference sequence).